This TCR beta chain was profiled in a study of T cells after posttransplantation cyclophosphamide. Regarding the study as a whole: Later blood repertoires were often dominated by clones from the donor CD8+ memory compartment.

On this clone: The antigen is undetermined.

V lost 0 bases, J lost 3 bases, and 4 bases lay in between. CDR1 is SGHRS and CDR2 is YFSETQ in the germline V gene. The CDR3 length is 13 residues. The assay was immunoSEQ multiplex PCR, and TCRdb's table has in-frame clones only and misses some. The table shows 20,000 to 30,000 clones, with around 86% occurring only once. The sequence was collected from a woman aged 55-70 years with a blood cancer, CMV-positive, and with a related stem cell donor. The sequencing input was PBMCs. The chain recombines TRBV5-1 with TRBJ2-1; the D is unclear. This chain's CDR3 is CASSLGNYNEQFF. CDR3 sequence (DNA): TGCGCCAGCAGCTTGGGTAACTACAATGAGCAGTTCTTC.